This T cell receptor (beta chain) was profiled in a study of T cell clonality in common variable immunodeficiency. Study conclusions and caveats: CVID subjects shared fewer TCRbeta clones than healthy controls did. Fewer deletions and N-nucleotide insertions were reportedly seen in common variable immunodeficiency TCR beta sequences.

CVID subjects were some 15 female and more than 25 male, aged roughly 8 to 64. This clone was observed at least ten times. Its antigen is unknown. The method was immunoSEQ multiplex PCR; TCRdb's version includes in-frame clones alone and lacks a portion of them. The sample yields tens of thousands of clones, without any singletons. The TCR comes from a human donor with common variable immunodeficiency. Sequencing was carried out using peripheral blood mononuclear cells.

This CDR3 is CATSDSSGGNNSPLHF. Partial CDR3 DNA: TGTGCCACCAGTGATAGCTCAGGGGGCAATAATTCACCC. The chain recombines TRBV24-1 with TRBJ1-6; 8 positions match TRBD1. Read coverage stops 3 residues before the CDR3 terminus; the germline J gene supplies the remainder. CDR3 size: 16 residues. V was clipped by 3 bases and J by 5 bases; unmatched bases: 5. The germline gives CDR1 KGHDR, CDR2 SFDVKD.